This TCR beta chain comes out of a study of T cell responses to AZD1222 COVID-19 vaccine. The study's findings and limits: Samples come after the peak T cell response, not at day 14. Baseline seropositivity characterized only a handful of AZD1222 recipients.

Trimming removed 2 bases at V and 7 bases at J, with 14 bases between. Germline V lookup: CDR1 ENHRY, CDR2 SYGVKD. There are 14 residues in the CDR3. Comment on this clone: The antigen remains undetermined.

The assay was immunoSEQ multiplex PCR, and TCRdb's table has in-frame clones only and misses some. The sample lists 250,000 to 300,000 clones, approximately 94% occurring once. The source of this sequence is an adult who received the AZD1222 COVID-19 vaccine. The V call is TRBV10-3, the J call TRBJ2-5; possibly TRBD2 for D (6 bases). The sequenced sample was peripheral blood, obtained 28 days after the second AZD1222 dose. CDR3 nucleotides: TGTGCCATCAGTGAGGGACTCCCCGGGGGGACCCAGTACTTC. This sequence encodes CAISEGLPGGTQYF.